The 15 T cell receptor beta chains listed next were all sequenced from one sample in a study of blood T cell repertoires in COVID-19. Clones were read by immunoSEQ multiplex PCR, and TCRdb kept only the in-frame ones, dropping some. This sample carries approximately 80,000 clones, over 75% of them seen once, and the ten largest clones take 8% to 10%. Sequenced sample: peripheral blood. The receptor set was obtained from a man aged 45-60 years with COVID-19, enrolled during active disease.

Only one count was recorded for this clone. The CDR3 DNA sequence: TGTGCCACCAGTGACCCTGGGCTAGCGGGAGCCTACAATGAGCAGTTCTTC. Translating it yields CATSDPGLAGAYNEQFF. This chain uses TRBV24-1 with TRBJ2-1; 10 bases are shared with TRBD2. The CDR3 extends over 17 amino acids. The J segment lost 2 bases and the V segment lost 4 bases, leaving 7 bases of the junction unmatched. Per the germline V gene, CDR1 is KGHDR and CDR2 is SFDVKD.

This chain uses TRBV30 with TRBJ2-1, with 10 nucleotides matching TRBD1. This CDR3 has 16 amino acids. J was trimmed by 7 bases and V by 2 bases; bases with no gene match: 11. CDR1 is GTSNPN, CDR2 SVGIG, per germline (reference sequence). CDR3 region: CAWSMTDRGGRNEQFF. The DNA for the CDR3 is TGTGCCTGGAGTATGACGGACAGGGGGGGGAGGAATGAGCAGTTCTTC.

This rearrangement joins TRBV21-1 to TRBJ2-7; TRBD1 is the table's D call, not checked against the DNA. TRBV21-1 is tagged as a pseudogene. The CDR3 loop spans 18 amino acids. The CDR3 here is CASSPGNIPTGCSYEQYF. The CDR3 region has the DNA TGTGCCAGCAGCCCGGGCAATATTCCGACAGGGTGCTCCTACGAGCAGTACTTC.

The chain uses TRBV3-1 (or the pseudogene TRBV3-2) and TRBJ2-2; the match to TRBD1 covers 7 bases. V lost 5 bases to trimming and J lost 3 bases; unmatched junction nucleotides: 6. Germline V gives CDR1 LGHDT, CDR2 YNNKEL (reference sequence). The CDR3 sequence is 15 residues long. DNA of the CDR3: TGTGCCAGCAGCGTAGGACAGGCCTACACCGGGGAGCTGTTTTTT. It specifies CASSVGQAYTGELFF.

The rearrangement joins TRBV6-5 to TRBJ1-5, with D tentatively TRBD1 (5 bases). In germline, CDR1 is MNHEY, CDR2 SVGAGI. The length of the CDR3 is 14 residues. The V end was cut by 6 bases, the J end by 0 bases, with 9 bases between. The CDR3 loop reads CASRRQYSNQPQHF. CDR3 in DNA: TGTGCCAGCAGACGACAGTATAGCAATCAGCCCCAGCATTTT.

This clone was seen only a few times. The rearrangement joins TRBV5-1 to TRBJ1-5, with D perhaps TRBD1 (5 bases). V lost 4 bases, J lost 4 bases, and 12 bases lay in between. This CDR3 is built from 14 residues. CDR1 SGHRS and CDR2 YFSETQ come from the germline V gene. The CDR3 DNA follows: TGCGCCAGCAGCCCACGGGGGGGGAATCAGCCCCAGCATTTT. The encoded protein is CASSPRGGNQPQHF.

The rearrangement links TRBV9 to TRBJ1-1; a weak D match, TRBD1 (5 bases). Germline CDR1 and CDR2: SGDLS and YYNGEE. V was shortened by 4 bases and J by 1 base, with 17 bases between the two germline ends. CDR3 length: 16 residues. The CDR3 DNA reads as TGTGCCAGCAGCCCCCAGGGTTTTTTTGCGAACACTGAAGCTTTCTTT. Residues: CASSPQGFFANTEAFF.

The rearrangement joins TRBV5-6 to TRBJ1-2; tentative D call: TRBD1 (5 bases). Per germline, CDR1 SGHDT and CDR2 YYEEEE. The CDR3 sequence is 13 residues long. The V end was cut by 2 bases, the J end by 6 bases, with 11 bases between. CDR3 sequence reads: CASSFWEGHGYTF. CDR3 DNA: TGTGCCAGCAGCTTCTGGGAGGGGCATGGCTACACCTTC. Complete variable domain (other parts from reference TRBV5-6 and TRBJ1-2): DAGVTQSPTHLIKTRGQQVTLRCSPKSGHDTVSWYQQALGQGPQFIFQYYEEEERQRGNFPDRFSGHQFPNYSSELNVNALLLGDSALYLCASSFWEGHGYTFGSGTRLTVV.

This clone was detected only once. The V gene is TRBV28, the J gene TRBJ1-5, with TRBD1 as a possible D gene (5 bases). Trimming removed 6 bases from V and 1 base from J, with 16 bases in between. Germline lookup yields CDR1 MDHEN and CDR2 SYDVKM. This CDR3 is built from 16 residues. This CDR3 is CASSLGRAGSNQPQHF. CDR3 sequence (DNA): TGTGCCAGCAGCCTGGGCAGGGCGGGAAGCAATCAGCCCCAGCATTTT.

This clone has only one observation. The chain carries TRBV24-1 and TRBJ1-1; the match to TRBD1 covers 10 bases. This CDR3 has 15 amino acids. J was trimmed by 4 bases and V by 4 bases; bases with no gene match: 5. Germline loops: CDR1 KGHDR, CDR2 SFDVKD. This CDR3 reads CATSDGQGEGTEAFF. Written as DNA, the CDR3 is TGTGCCACCAGTGACGGACAGGGGGAAGGCACTGAAGCTTTCTTT.

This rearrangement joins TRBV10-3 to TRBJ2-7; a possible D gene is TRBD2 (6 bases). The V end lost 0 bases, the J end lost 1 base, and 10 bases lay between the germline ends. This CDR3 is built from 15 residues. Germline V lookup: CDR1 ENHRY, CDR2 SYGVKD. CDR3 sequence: CAISESPGLSYEQYF. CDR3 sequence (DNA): TGTGCCATCAGTGAGTCGCCGGGACTTTCCTACGAGCAGTACTTC.

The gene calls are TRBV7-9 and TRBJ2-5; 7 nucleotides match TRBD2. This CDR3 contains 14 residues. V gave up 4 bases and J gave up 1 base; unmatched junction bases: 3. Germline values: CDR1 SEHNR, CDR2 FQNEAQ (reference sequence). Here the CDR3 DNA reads TGTGCCAGCAGCTCTTTAGCGGGCCAAGAGACCCAGTACTTC. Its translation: CASSSLAGQETQYF. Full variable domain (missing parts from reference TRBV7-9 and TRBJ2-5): DTGVSQNPRHKITKRGQNVTFRCDPISEHNRLYWYRQTLGQGPEFLTYFQNEAQLEKSRLLSDRFSAERPKGSFSTLEIQRTEQGDSAMYLCASSSLAGQETQYFGPGTRLLVL.

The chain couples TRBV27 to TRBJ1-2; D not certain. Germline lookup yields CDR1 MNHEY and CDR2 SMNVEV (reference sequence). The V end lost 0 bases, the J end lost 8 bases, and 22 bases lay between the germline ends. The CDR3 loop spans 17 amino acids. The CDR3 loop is CASSLSSTAANSRGYTF. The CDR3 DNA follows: TGTGCCAGCAGTTTATCCTCGACGGCGGCCAACTCGCGGGGCTACACCTTC.

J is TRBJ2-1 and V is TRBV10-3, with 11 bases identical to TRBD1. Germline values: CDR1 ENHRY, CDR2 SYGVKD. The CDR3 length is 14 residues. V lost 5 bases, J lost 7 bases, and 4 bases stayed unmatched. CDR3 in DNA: TGTGCCATCAGTCCGGGACAGGGGGGTAATGAGCAGTTCTTC. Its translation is CAISPGQGGNEQFF.

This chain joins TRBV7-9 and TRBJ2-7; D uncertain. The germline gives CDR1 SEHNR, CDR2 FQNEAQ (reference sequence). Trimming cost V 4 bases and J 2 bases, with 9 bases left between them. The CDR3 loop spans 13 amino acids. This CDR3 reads CASSSNNAYEQYF. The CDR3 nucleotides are TGTGCCAGCAGCTCAAACAATGCCTACGAGCAGTACTTC.